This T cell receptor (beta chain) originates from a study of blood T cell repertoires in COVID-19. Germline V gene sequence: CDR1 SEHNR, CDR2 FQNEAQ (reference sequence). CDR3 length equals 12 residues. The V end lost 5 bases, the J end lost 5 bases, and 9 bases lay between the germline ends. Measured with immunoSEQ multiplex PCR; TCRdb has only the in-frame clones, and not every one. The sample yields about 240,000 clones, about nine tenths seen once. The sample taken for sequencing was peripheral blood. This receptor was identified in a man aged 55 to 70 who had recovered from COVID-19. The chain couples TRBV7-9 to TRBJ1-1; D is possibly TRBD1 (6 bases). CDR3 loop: CASSTGITEAFF. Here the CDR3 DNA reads TGTGCCAGCAGCACAGGGATAACTGAAGCTTTCTTT.